The 10 T cell receptor beta chains below come from one sample, sequenced in a study of OX40 agonist ivuxolimab in advanced cancers. Measured with immunoSEQ multiplex PCR; TCRdb has only the in-frame clones, and not every one. The table shows about 68,000 clones, with more than 75% occurring only once. The material was CD4+ or CD8+ T cells sorted from blood, obtained in a trial of the OX40 agonist ivuxolimab. These receptors all come from an adult with an advanced solid tumor such as melanoma, head and neck, liver or kidney cancer.

J is TRBJ1-2 and V is TRBV18; D unresolved. Germline V gives CDR1 KGHSH, CDR2 LQKENI. Deletions cut 1 base from V and 4 bases from J, with 10 bases between. The CDR3 covers 14 residues. Written as DNA, the CDR3 is TGTGCCAGCTCACCACAGGGCCCGGGCTATGGCTACACCTTC. Its translation: CASSPQGPGYGYTF.

The rearrangement links TRBV9 to TRBJ2-3; 8 positions agree with TRBD2. V shed 6 bases, J shed 4 bases, and the junction held 4 bases outside the gene matches. The CDR3 totals 13 residues. Germline V gene lookup returns CDR1 SGDLS and CDR2 YYNGEE. The DNA for the CDR3 is TGTGCCAGCACCCGGGGGGGCCCAGATACGCAGTATTTT. This encodes CASTRGGPDTQYF.

The V call is TRBV5-4, the J call TRBJ1-2, with D perhaps matching TRBD1 (6 bases). Between the trimmed V and J ends, which lost 4 bases and 6 bases, there was a span of 13 bases. CDR1 SGHNT and CDR2 YYREEE come from the germline V gene (reference sequence). CDR3 size: 13 residues. CDR3 DNA: TGTGCCAGCAGCCCCGGAGCAGGGGATGGCTACACCTTC. Protein product: CASSPGAGDGYTF.

This chain joins TRBV19 and TRBJ1-5, with D perhaps TRBD1 (5 bases). V gave up 7 bases and J gave up 0 bases, with 13 bases separating them. This CDR3 comprises 15 residues. Germline lookup yields CDR1 LNHDA and CDR2 SQIVND (reference sequence). The DNA for the CDR3 is TGTGCCAGTACTACGGGGACCTATAGCAATCAGCCCCAGCATTTT. It yields the protein CASTTGTYSNQPQHF.

The chain has TRBV5-1 and TRBJ1-2; D not resolved. CDR3 length: 13 amino acids. The V end was cut by 0 bases, the J end by 8 bases, with 11 bases between. The V gene's germline CDR1 is SGHRS and CDR2 YFSETQ. As DNA, the CDR3 is TGCGCCAGCAGCTTGGTGGTAGAATCAGGCTACACCTTC. It codes for CASSLVVESGYTF.

This chain links TRBV2 with TRBJ2-4, with 9 bases fitting TRBD1. The CDR3 extends over 14 amino acids. The V and J ends lost 8 bases and 3 bases, in that order; junction bases with no gene match: 5. CDR1 and CDR2 (germline): SNHLY, FYNNEI. In DNA, the CDR3 is TGTGCCAGCGTAAGGACAGGGGTCAAAAACATTCAGTACTTC. Protein product: CASVRTGVKNIQYF.

CDR3 protein: CASRAHGGDGSGYTF. Here the CDR3 DNA reads TGTGCCAGCAGAGCTCACGGGGGCGATGGAAGTGGCTACACCTTC. The gene calls are TRBV6-1 and TRBJ1-2, with D perhaps TRBD1 (6 bases). V was clipped by 6 bases and J by 7 bases, with 21 bases between them. There are 15 residues in the CDR3. Germline V gene data show CDR1 as MNHNS and CDR2 as SASEGT.

Remarks on this clone: An end of the junction differs from the germline gene, which may be a read error. CDR3 protein: CASSLPPGLVKF. The DNA for the CDR3 is TGTGCCAGCAGCTTACCCCCGGGACTAGTCAAGTTC. This rearrangement joins TRBV7-9 to TRBJ2-7, with 8 bases that match TRBD2. CDR1 is SEHNR, CDR2 FQNEAQ, per germline (reference sequence). The CDR3 is 12 amino acids.

The chain joins TRBV4-1 to TRBJ1-5; D is perhaps TRBD1 (6 bases). V lost 3 bases and J 2 bases, leaving 20 bases between the germline ends. The CDR3 contains 18 residues. The germline gives CDR1 MGHRA, CDR2 YSYEKL. CDR3 residues: CASSQTPHNRAGNQPQHF. The CDR3 DNA reads TGCGCCAGCAGCCAGACCCCTCATAACAGGGCCGGCAATCAGCCCCAGCATTTT.

V and J are TRBV28 and TRBJ2-1, with 7 bases fitting TRBD1. The germline V gene has CDR1 MDHEN and CDR2 SYDVKM. The CDR3 contains 14 residues. Germline trimming cut 4 bases from V and 10 bases from J; bases unmatched to any gene: 10. CDR3: CASSSDRVGWEQFF. CDR3 bases: TGTGCCAGCAGTTCCGACAGGGTCGGATGGGAGCAGTTCTTC.